The T cell receptor beta chain under discussion was sequenced for a study of OX40 agonist ivuxolimab in advanced cancers. Study background: Patients in the trial were receiving intravenous ivuxolimab every 2 weeks, at doses of 0.01 to 10 mg/kg.

Some clones are missing from TCRdb's copy, which holds only in-frame ones; the method was immunoSEQ multiplex PCR. In the table there are about 29,000 clones, about nine tenths of which are singletons. Study findings and constraints: At doses 0.1 to 3.0 mg/kg, CD4+ and CD8+ clones expanded. Those patients achieving a partial response at 0.1-3.0 mg/kg showed among the lowest clonal expansion. In a subset of nonresponders, normalized T-cell clonal expansion was also low.

Germline V lookup: CDR1 LNHDA, CDR2 SQIVND (reference sequence). The CDR3 sequence is 11 residues long. Trimming removed 6 bases from V and 4 bases from J, with 6 bases in between. Comment on this clone: Its antigen remains unidentified.

The specimen was CD4+ or CD8+ T cells sorted from blood, collected in a trial of the OX40 agonist ivuxolimab. The receptor was derived from an adult with an advanced solid tumor such as melanoma, head and neck, liver or kidney cancer. This rearrangement joins TRBV19 to TRBJ1-1; no reliable D call. The CDR3 nucleotides are TGTGCCAGTAGACAGTCCACTGAAGCTTTCTTT. Amino acids: CASRQSTEAFF. Variable domain in full (rest from reference TRBV19 and TRBJ1-1): DGGITQSPKYLFRKEGQNVTLSCEQNLNHDAMYWYRQDPGQGLRLIYYSQIVNDFQKGDIAEGYSVSREKKESFPLTVTSAQKNPTAFYLCASRQSTEAFFGQGTRLTVV.